This record concerns one T cell receptor (beta chain) sequence. The antigen remains undetermined. This sample stems from a study of T cells in Graves' hyperthyroidism and ophthalmopathy. The CDR3 runs 14 residues. Between the trimmed V and J ends, which lost 6 bases and 0 bases, there was a span of 12 bases. Germline V gene data show CDR1 as LNHDA and CDR2 as SQIVND (reference sequence). Using RNA transcripts as the source, TCR beta CDR3 regions were amplified. HTBI primers drove first-round RT-PCR of the TCR CDR3. TCRdb reanalysed the multiplex PCR reads using MiXCR and keeps one entry per CDR3 protein. The sample shows about 640,000 distinct CDR3 sequences, 13% to 15% of them seen only once. General study results and limits: Ophthalmopathy and stable hyperthyroidism were separated by a 13 V-J model.

The V call is TRBV19, the J call TRBJ2-7; no reliable D call. The source of this sequence is a woman aged 45-59 years with Graves' ophthalmopathy. Sequenced sample: blood. The CDR3 here is CASSHDISSYEQYF. The CDR3 DNA reads as TGTGCCAGTAGCCACGACATCTCCTCCTACGAGCAGTACTTC.